What follows are 21 T cell receptor beta chains derived from one specimen sequenced in a study of T-cell memory formation after mild COVID-19. Each CDR3 protein gets one entry after TCRdb re-called the 5' RACE reads with MiXCR. This sample has 200,000 to 300,000 distinct CDR3 sequences; approximately 15% occur once, and the top ten carry under 2.5%. Sequencing input: PBMCs or a T cell subset sorted from them (not recorded which). The receptors come from an adult woman who had mild COVID-19 (a few samples of this study predate the infection). Cell type and time point are not known.

The chain carries TRBV5-1 and TRBJ2-7; D unclear. CDR3 length: 14 residues. Trimming cost V 2 bases and J 4 bases, with 13 bases left between them. CDR1 and CDR2 (germline): SGHRS, YFSETQ. The CDR3 DNA reads TGCGCCAGCAGCTTTACCGGGCCACAATACGAGCAGTACTTC. It is translated as CASSFTGPQYEQYF.

The chain is built from TRBV18 and TRBJ2-7, with a weak D call TRBD1 (6 bases). The CDR3 totals 13 residues. Trimming removed 7 bases at V and 1 base at J, with 11 bases between. Germline assignment: CDR1 KGHSH and CDR2 LQKENI. The CDR3 DNA reads TGTGCCAGCTTAGGAGGACAGTCCTACGAGCAGTACTTC. Amino acid sequence: CASLGGQSYEQYF. The full variable domain, its missing parts supplied by reference TRBV18 and TRBJ2-7, is NAGVMQNPRHLVRRRGQEARLRCSPMKGHSHVYWYRQLPEEGLKFMVYLQKENIIDESGMPKERFSAEFPKEGPSILRIQQVVRGDSAAYFCASLGGQSYEQYFGPGTRLTVT.

This clonotype was detected only a few times. The J gene is TRBJ2-5, the V gene TRBV3-1; 8 bases agree with TRBD2. The CDR3 has 15 residues. CDR1 is LGHDT, CDR2 YNNKEL, per germline (reference sequence). Germline trimming cut 2 bases from V and 5 bases from J; bases unmatched to any gene: 7. In nucleotides, the CDR3 is TGTGCCAGCAGCCAATCGCCGGGACTAGGGGAGACCCAGTACTTC. Its translation is CASSQSPGLGETQYF.

This clonotype occurred a few times. The V and J genes are TRBV7-9 and TRBJ2-1; the match to TRBD2 covers 9 bases. V shed 2 bases and J 4 bases; nucleotides not matched to a gene: 3. The CDR3 has 15 amino acids. CDR1 and CDR2 (germline): SEHNR, FQNEAQ (reference sequence). CDR3 sequence reads: CASSLQAGGYNEQFF. In DNA, the CDR3 is TGTGCCAGCAGCTTACAAGCGGGAGGATACAATGAGCAGTTCTTC. Drawing the rest from reference TRBV7-9 and TRBJ2-1, the complete variable domain is DTGVSQNPRHKITKRGQNVTFRCDPISEHNRLYWYRQTLGQGPEFLTYFQNEAQLEKSRLLSDRFSAERPKGSFSTLEIQRTEQGDSAMYLCASSLQAGGYNEQFFGPGTRLTVL.

This clonotype has just a few counts. The chain couples TRBV4-1 to TRBJ1-5, with D perhaps matching TRBD1 (5 bases). Looked up from germline, CDR1 is MGHRA and CDR2 is YSYEKL. The germline V and J ends were trimmed by 1 base and 4 bases, with 8 bases remaining between them. The CDR3 runs 14 residues. The CDR3 is CASSQAGLNQPQHF. CDR3 bases: TGCGCCAGCAGCCAAGCGGGGCTGAATCAGCCCCAGCATTTT.

This sequence joins TRBV7-9 and TRBJ1-1; D gene uncertain. Trimming removed 5 bases at V and 3 bases at J, with 19 bases between. Germline CDR1 SEHNR, CDR2 FQNEAQ (reference sequence). The CDR3 extends over 16 amino acids. DNA of the CDR3: TGTGCCAGCAGCCGAAACGGAGGTAGGAGGTACACTGAAGCTTTCTTT. It specifies CASSRNGGRRYTEAFF.

In this sample, this clonotype turned up a few times. The rearrangement joins TRBV30 to TRBJ2-7; no definite D call. Trimming cost V 0 bases and J 9 bases, with 21 bases left between them. Germline CDR1 GTSNPN, CDR2 SVGIG (reference sequence). The CDR3 extends over 15 amino acids. CDR3 DNA sequence: TGTGCCTGGAGTGTTGGCGTTGGTGGTGGGCTGTTGCAGTACTTC. Its translation: CAWSVGVGGGLLQYF.

V gene TRBV18 combines with J gene TRBJ2-7; D is unresolved. The CDR3 consists of 12 residues. Trimming removed 1 base at V and 1 base at J, with 2 bases between. The germline CDR1 and CDR2 sequences are KGHSH and LQKENI. The CDR3 protein is CASSPRSYEQYF. CDR3 coding DNA: TGTGCCAGCTCACCACGTTCCTACGAGCAGTACTTC. Full variable domain (rest looked up from reference TRBV18 and TRBJ2-7): NAGVMQNPRHLVRRRGQEARLRCSPMKGHSHVYWYRQLPEEGLKFMVYLQKENIIDESGMPKERFSAEFPKEGPSILRIQQVVRGDSAAYFCASSPRSYEQYFGPGTRLTVT.

The sample holds a few counts of this clonotype. The genes are TRBV24-1 and TRBJ2-2, with 7 nucleotides matching TRBD2. This CDR3 spans 14 amino acids. J lost 0 bases, V lost 9 bases, and 3 bases had no gene match. CDR1 KGHDR and CDR2 SFDVKD come from the germline V gene. The CDR3 here is CATVGGANTGELFF. CDR3 sequence (DNA): TGTGCCACCGTGGGAGGGGCGAACACCGGGGAGCTGTTTTTT.

There are a few counts of this clonotype. The chain has TRBV6-2 or TRBV6-3 and TRBJ2-1; D gene unclear. The CDR3 spans 11 residues. Germline V gives CDR1 MNHEY, CDR2 SVGEGT. V lost 2 bases, J lost 9 bases, and 5 bases lay in between. This CDR3 reads CASSYLGEQFF. In nucleotides, the CDR3 is TGTGCCAGCAGTTACCTGGGTGAGCAGTTCTTC.

The V gene is TRBV25-1, the J gene TRBJ2-1; no clear D. Germline values: CDR1 MGHDK, CDR2 SYGVNS. CDR3 length: 13 residues. V dropped 3 bases and J dropped 6 bases, with 9 bases sitting between them. In nucleotides, the CDR3 is TGTGCCAGCAGTGATAAGCCCTTCAATGAGCAGTTCTTC. Residues: CASSDKPFNEQFF.

The chain has TRBV4-1 and TRBJ1-3, with D unresolved. Trimming took 1 base from V and 0 from J, leaving 16 bases between them. CDR3 size: 18 residues. Looked up from germline, CDR1 is MGHRA and CDR2 is YSYEKL. The CDR3 DNA sequence: TGCGCCAGCAGCCAAGCCCCTGGGGTCAGGCCCTCTGGAAACACCATATATTTT. Amino acid sequence: CASSQAPGVRPSGNTIYF.

This clonotype was counted between two and nine times. The chain employs TRBV5-6 and TRBJ2-7, with TRBD2 matching over 8 bases. Germline CDR1 SGHDT, CDR2 YYEEEE. Trimming removed 3 bases from V and 2 bases from J; junction bases left unmatched: 16. This CDR3 comprises 18 residues. The CDR3 loop reads CASSSLWERAGDPYEQYF. The CDR3 region has the DNA TGTGCCAGCAGCTCTCTCTGGGAGCGAGCGGGGGATCCCTACGAGCAGTACTTC.

CDR3 in amino acids: CASSLAAGGNQPQHF. DNA for the CDR3: TGTGCCAGCAGCTTAGCGGCAGGGGGCAATCAGCCCCAGCATTTT. The V gene is TRBV7-9, the J gene TRBJ1-5; weak D call: TRBD1 (6 bases). The CDR3 extends over 15 amino acids. Germline values: CDR1 SEHNR, CDR2 FQNEAQ (reference sequence). V lost 0 bases to trimming and J lost 2 bases, with 8 bases between them.

V gene TRBV29-1 combines with J gene TRBJ2-7; TRBD1 agrees at 11 bases. The CDR3 covers 15 residues. Trimming took 4 bases from V and 5 from J; bases not matched to a gene: 10. Germline V gene lookup returns CDR1 SQVTM and CDR2 ANQGSEA. The CDR3 nucleotides read TGCAGCGTTGGCGGGACAGGGGGAGGTTGGGACGAGCAGTACTTC. This codes for CSVGGTGGGWDEQYF.

This chain uses TRBV20-1 with TRBJ2-7; 9 bases align to TRBD1. The CDR3 covers 14 residues. V was pared by 5 bases and J by 3 bases, with 8 bases of the junction left unmatched. Germline CDR1 is DFQATT and CDR2 is SNEGSKA (reference sequence). The CDR3 region is CSALGQGERYEQYF. The CDR3 DNA sequence: TGCAGTGCTTTGGGACAGGGAGAACGCTACGAGCAGTACTTC.

The chain joins TRBV5-6 to TRBJ2-7; 10 positions agree with TRBD2. Germline CDR1 reads SGHDT; CDR2 reads YYEEEE. The V and J ends lost 2 bases and 3 bases, in that order; junction bases with no gene match: 2. The CDR3 consists of 14 residues. CDR3 protein: CASSFGTSDYEQYF. The CDR3, as DNA: TGTGCCAGCAGCTTCGGGACTAGCGACTACGAGCAGTACTTC.

This clonotype was picked up a small number of times. The gene calls are TRBV2 and TRBJ1-1; possibly TRBD1 for D (6 bases). The ends were cut back, 10 bases at V and 3 bases at J, with 12 bases in the middle. CDR3 length equals 12 residues. Looked up from germline, CDR1 is SNHLY and CDR2 is FYNNEI. CDR3 protein: CATKGGDTEAFF. In DNA, the CDR3 is TGTGCCACAAAAGGGGGGGACACTGAAGCTTTCTTT.

In this sample, this clonotype turned up a few times. The chain is built from TRBV24-1 and TRBJ2-1; the D gene is possibly TRBD2 (5 bases). Germline V lookup: CDR1 KGHDR, CDR2 SFDVKD. The V end was cut by 5 bases, the J end by 7 bases, with 8 bases between. This CDR3 spans 12 amino acids. The CDR3 DNA reads TGTGCCACCAGTGTAACTAGGAATGAGCAGTTCTTC. Translated, it gives CATSVTRNEQFF.

This clonotype was recorded a few times. V usage is TRBV20-1 and J usage is TRBJ2-3; maybe TRBD2 (5 bases). V lost 4 bases, J lost 1 base, and 9 bases lay in between. This CDR3 has 13 residues. CDR1 DFQATT and CDR2 SNEGSKA come from the germline V gene (reference sequence). The CDR3 nucleotides are TGCAGTGCTATTCTCGGGGGCACAGATACGCAGTATTTT. It translates to CSAILGGTDTQYF.

The chain recombines TRBV4-2 with TRBJ2-1; D gene uncertain. The CDR3 has 16 amino acids. The V end was cut by 0 bases, the J end by 1 base, with 10 bases between. Germline assignment: CDR1 LGHNA and CDR2 YNFKEQ. CDR3 region: CASSQDTATSYNEQFF. Here the CDR3 DNA reads TGTGCCAGCAGCCAAGATACGGCGACTTCCTACAATGAGCAGTTCTTC.